This T cell receptor (beta chain) was profiled in a study of cytomegalovirus exposure and HLA in healthy donors. The CDR3 runs 15 residues. Germline V gene lookup returns CDR1 SGHNT and CDR2 YENEEA. Turning to this clone: Mismatch with germline at one junction end may stem from a read error.

Libraries were prepared by immunoSEQ multiplex PCR; TCRdb keeps only in-frame clonotypes and omits some of them. Altogether tens of thousands of clones are present, approximately 85% being singletons, with the ten largest covering under 7%. The sequence was obtained from a woman in her twenties or thirties in good health and CMV-seronegative. The sequenced material came from PBMCs. V and J are TRBV11-3 and TRBJ2-5, with D possibly TRBD2 on 7 matching bases. CDR3 sequence (DNA): TGCGCCAGCAGCTTAGGGGGGGGGTACCAAGAGACCCAGTACTTC. It yields the protein CASSLGGGYQETQYF.